These 27 T cell receptor beta chains originate from one sample sequenced in a study of blood T cell repertoires in COVID-19. TCRdb's table, derived via immunoSEQ multiplex PCR, lists solely in-frame clones and lacks some. The sample lists about 240,000 clones, around 85% occurring once. Sequencing used peripheral blood. Receptors originate from a middle-aged man with COVID-19, enrolled during active disease.

The rearrangement uses TRBV14 and TRBJ2-7; D possibly corresponds to TRBD2 (7 bases). The CDR3 is 17 amino acids. In germline, CDR1 is SGHDN, CDR2 FVKESK. Trimming removed 5 bases at V and 4 bases at J, with 24 bases between. CDR3 in DNA: TGTGCCAGCAGCGATTTCTTTATTGGGCGGGGGCTATACGAGCAGTACTTC. It codes for CASSDFFIGRGLYEQYF.

This chain joins TRBV4-3 and TRBJ2-7; the match to TRBD1 covers 10 bases. The J segment lost 2 bases and the V segment lost 4 bases, leaving 5 bases of the junction unmatched. This CDR3 is 15 amino acids long. Per the germline V gene, CDR1 is LGHNA and CDR2 is YSLEER. The CDR3 nucleotides are TGCGCCAGCAGCCTCGGGACAGGGGAGGCCTACGAGCAGTACTTC. Its translation is CASSLGTGEAYEQYF.

The genes are TRBV6-6 and TRBJ1-2; weak D call: TRBD1 (6 bases). Germline loops: CDR1 MNHNY, CDR2 SVGAGI (reference sequence). The CDR3 loop spans 13 amino acids. V was clipped by 5 bases and J by 2 bases, with 9 bases between them. The chain's CDR3 is CASSPGANYGYTF. The CDR3 region has the DNA TGTGCCAGCAGTCCAGGGGCAAACTATGGCTACACCTTC.

The CDR3 DNA is TGCGCCAGCAGCCAATCTTACCCGGGGAATGAGCAGTTCTTC. This gives the protein CASSQSYPGNEQFF. The J gene is TRBJ2-1, the V gene TRBV4-3, with D possibly TRBD2 on 5 matching bases. Germline assignment: CDR1 LGHNA and CDR2 YSLEER. The V and J ends lost 2 bases and 7 bases respectively, with 12 bases between them. The CDR3 loop spans 14 amino acids.

The CDR3: CASSLVGGEETQYF. CDR3 bases: TGTGCCAGCAGCTTAGTGGGGGGAGAAGAGACCCAGTACTTC. The V call is TRBV7-8, the J call TRBJ2-5; weak D call: TRBD2 (6 bases). The V end was cut by 1 base, the J end by 3 bases, with 9 bases between. Germline V gene lookup returns CDR1 SGHVS and CDR2 FQNEAQ. CDR3 size: 14 residues.

The J gene is TRBJ2-7, the V gene TRBV7-2, with no clear D. The CDR3 has 12 residues. The V end lost 4 bases, the J end lost 1 base, and 5 bases lay between the germline ends. Germline CDR1 is SGHTA and CDR2 is FQGNSA. The chain's CDR3 is CASSSTSYEQYF. The DNA of the CDR3 is TGTGCCAGCAGCTCGACTTCCTACGAGCAGTACTTC.

The chain carries TRBV4-2 and TRBJ1-1; D unresolved. Trimming removed 1 base at V and 5 bases at J, with 8 bases between. Germline CDR1 and CDR2: LGHNA and YNFKEQ. The length of the CDR3 is 13 residues. DNA for the CDR3: TGTGCCAGCAGCCAAGGAGGGAGGACTGAAGCTTTCTTT. Translating it yields CASSQGGRTEAFF.

This clone was counted once. V is TRBV6-2 or TRBV6-3 and J is TRBJ1-2; possibly TRBD1 for D (6 bases). V shed 4 bases and J shed 2 bases, with 26 bases lying between them. Per the germline V gene, CDR1 is MNHEY and CDR2 is SVGEGT. The CDR3 is 19 residues long. The CDR3: CASSFSPTGPGRFNYGYTF. The DNA of the CDR3 is TGTGCCAGCAGTTTCTCCCCGACAGGCCCGGGGCGCTTCAACTATGGCTACACCTTC.

The V and J genes are TRBV18 and TRBJ1-6, with D unclear. With 2 bases removed from V and 8 bases from J, the gap between germline ends came to 7 bases. The CDR3 sequence is 13 residues long. Germline V gives CDR1 KGHSH, CDR2 LQKENI. The DNA for the CDR3 is TGTGCCAGCTCACCATTATCGGATTCACCCCTCCACTTT. Protein: CASSPLSDSPLHF.

The chain carries TRBV6-5 and TRBJ1-6; 9 positions agree with TRBD1. V lost 8 bases, J lost 13 bases, and 9 bases stayed unmatched. This CDR3 has 13 amino acids. CDR1 MNHEY and CDR2 SVGAGI come from the germline V gene. CDR3 in DNA: TGTGCCAGCTCCCGGGACAGGGCCTCCCCCCTCCACTTT. The encoded protein is CASSRDRASPLHF.

The V and J genes are TRBV5-5 and TRBJ2-3, with 7 positions matching TRBD2. This CDR3 comprises 15 residues. The V segment lost 2 bases and the J segment 4 bases; nucleotides outside the gene matches: 7. The germline V gene encodes CDR1 SGHKS and CDR2 YYEKEE (reference sequence). The CDR3 protein is CASSLGGGNADTQYF. CDR3 DNA sequence: TGTGCCAGCAGCTTAGGCGGGGGAAACGCAGATACGCAGTATTTT.

CDR3 nucleotides: TGTGCCAGTAGCCCGGGACTAGCGGGGTACTTGCAGTATTTT. It translates to CASSPGLAGYLQYF. The chain is built from TRBV19 and TRBJ2-3; 13 nucleotides line up with TRBD2. The germline CDR1 and CDR2 sequences are LNHDA and SQIVND (reference sequence). The CDR3 loop spans 14 amino acids. Trimming removed 6 bases from V and 11 bases from J; junction bases left unmatched: 8.

The genes are TRBV5-1 and TRBJ1-3, with 7 bases aligning to TRBD1. Trimming took 4 bases from V and 8 from J; bases not matched to a gene: 6. The CDR3 has 13 amino acids. Germline loops: CDR1 SGHRS, CDR2 YFSETQ. The CDR3 is CASSDRERDTIYF. The CDR3 nucleotides are TGCGCCAGCAGCGACAGGGAGCGAGACACCATATATTTT.

The chain carries TRBV2 and TRBJ2-2; 7 positions agree with TRBD1. V shed 11 bases, J shed 4 bases, and the junction held 10 bases outside the gene matches. Germline V lookup: CDR1 SNHLY, CDR2 FYNNEI. CDR3 length: 14 residues. Here the CDR3 DNA reads TGTGCCTGTCGACAGGGAGTGGGCACCGGGGAGCTGTTTTTT. The encoded protein is CACRQGVGTGELFF.

J is TRBJ1-1 and V is TRBV30; D might be TRBD1 (6 bases). The germline CDR1 and CDR2 sequences are GTSNPN and SVGIG (reference sequence). This CDR3 has 15 residues. Trimming removed 0 bases at V and 2 bases at J, with 13 bases between. CDR3 protein: CAWSVHIGTNTEAFF. CDR3 nucleotide sequence: TGTGCCTGGAGTGTACATATAGGGACAAACACTGAAGCTTTCTTT.

This rearrangement joins TRBV3-1 (or the pseudogene TRBV3-2) to TRBJ2-7, with 7 positions matching TRBD1. V trimming: 5 bases; J trimming: 2 bases; junction bases outside the gene matches: 3. This CDR3 contains 13 residues. The germline gives CDR1 LGHDT, CDR2 YNNKEL (reference sequence). As DNA, the CDR3 is TGTGCCAGCAGCTACGGGACAGCCTACGAGCAGTACTTC. It codes for CASSYGTAYEQYF.

The chain uses TRBV5-1 and TRBJ2-2; 8 bases map to TRBD1. V lost 4 bases to trimming and J lost 3 bases; unmatched junction nucleotides: 2. From germline, CDR1 is SGHRS and CDR2 YFSETQ. The CDR3 contains 14 residues. The CDR3 DNA sequence: TGCGCCAGCAGCATACAGGGGGACACCGGGGAGCTGTTTTTT. The encoded protein is CASSIQGDTGELFF.

The chain combines TRBV10-3 with TRBJ1-1; D not certain. This CDR3 spans 15 amino acids. Germline V gene lookup returns CDR1 ENHRY and CDR2 SYGVKD. V lost 3 bases, J lost 2 bases, and 13 bases lay in between. This CDR3 reads CAISDPGEGNTEAFF. CDR3 DNA: TGTGCCATCAGTGATCCGGGAGAGGGAAACACTGAAGCTTTCTTT.

The CDR3 DNA follows: TGCGCCAGCAGCCCTGGTGGGACAGCGTACTACGAGCAGTACTTC. Residues: CASSPGGTAYYEQYF. V usage is TRBV5-1 and J usage is TRBJ2-7; TRBD1 matches 7 bases. The V gene's germline CDR1 is SGHRS and CDR2 YFSETQ. The junction had 10 bases not matched to a gene; V was cut back by 4 bases and J by 3 bases. This CDR3 is built from 15 residues.

This clone has only a few counts. The gene calls are TRBV6-1 and TRBJ1-2; weak D call: TRBD1 (5 bases). The V gene lost 2 bases and the J gene lost 1 base, with 11 bases spanning the gap. Germline V CDR1 and CDR2: MNHNS, SASEGT. The CDR3 runs to 15 residues. Here the CDR3 DNA reads TGTGCCAGCAGTGAATATATAGGGGTTAACTATGGCTACACCTTC. Protein sequence: CASSEYIGVNYGYTF.

The V and J genes are TRBV4-1 and TRBJ1-5; tentatively, D is TRBD1 (6 bases). The CDR3 contains 15 residues. Between the trimmed V and J ends, which lost 4 bases and 2 bases, there was a span of 12 bases. Germline values: CDR1 MGHRA, CDR2 YSYEKL. The CDR3 DNA follows: TGCGCCAGCAGCCCGACGGGGGGGCGCAATCAGCCCCAGCATTTT. This codes for CASSPTGGRNQPQHF.

V usage is TRBV6-6 and J usage is TRBJ1-2; the match to TRBD1 covers 8 bases. Unmatched junction bases numbered 5, after V lost 7 bases and J lost 4 bases. This CDR3 has 13 amino acids. Germline CDR1 reads MNHNY; CDR2 reads SVGAGI (reference sequence). The CDR3 DNA follows: TGTGCCAGCACCGAGGACAGGGCCTATGGCTACACCTTC. It translates to CASTEDRAYGYTF.

This clone was observed a handful of times. This sequence joins TRBV6-2 or TRBV6-3 and TRBJ2-7; 11 bases fit TRBD1. V dropped 2 bases and J dropped 6; count of bases not matched to a gene: 12. CDR3 length equals 17 residues. CDR1 is MNHEY and CDR2 is SVGEGT in the germline V gene. The chain's CDR3 is CASSYRVGTGGTVEQYF. The CDR3 region has the DNA TGTGCCAGCAGTTACAGGGTCGGGACAGGGGGGACTGTCGAGCAGTACTTC.

The V and J genes are TRBV6-2 or TRBV6-3 and TRBJ1-5, with 10 bases aligning to TRBD1. The CDR3 is made up of 16 amino acids. V lost 6 bases to trimming and J lost 3 bases; unmatched junction nucleotides: 8. CDR1 MNHEY and CDR2 SVGEGT come from the germline V gene. The CDR3 spells CASSRDRGHLNQPQHF. The CDR3 nucleotides are TGTGCCAGCAGCCGGGACAGGGGCCACCTCAATCAGCCCCAGCATTTT.

The chain has TRBV6-2 or TRBV6-3 and TRBJ2-7, with 7 bases aligning to TRBD2. The germline V gene encodes CDR1 MNHEY and CDR2 SVGEGT. Germline trimming cut 3 bases from V and 2 bases from J; bases unmatched to any gene: 7. CDR3 size: 15 residues. CDR3 DNA: TGTGCCAGCAGTTATGCTGTGGGGGGGACCTACGAGCAGTACTTC. Translation: CASSYAVGGTYEQYF.

This chain uses TRBV7-3 with TRBJ2-1; 10 nucleotides line up with TRBD2. CDR1 and CDR2 (germline): SGHTA, FQGTGA. The CDR3 length is 18 residues. V shed 6 bases, J shed 0 bases, and the junction held 11 bases outside the gene matches. The CDR3 protein is CASSGPIAGGSSYNEQFF. In DNA, the CDR3 is TGTGCCAGCAGTGGCCCTATAGCGGGGGGCAGCTCCTACAATGAGCAGTTCTTC.

This chain connects TRBV5-1 to TRBJ2-1; D ambiguous. There are 14 residues in the CDR3. Trimming took off 6 bases at V and 9 bases at J, with 19 bases between the two ends. From germline, CDR1 is SGHRS and CDR2 YFSETQ. CDR3 loop: CASTSGGALGEQFF. CDR3 DNA: TGCGCCAGCACCTCTGGTGGAGCTCTGGGTGAGCAGTTCTTC.